This T cell receptor (beta chain) was found in a study of blood T cell repertoires in COVID-19. Study context: Acute-phase and convalescent COVID-19 samples originated in the United States, Italy and Spain. T cells, B-cell-depleted T cells, or PBMCs supplied cDNA or gDNA.

The germline CDR1 and CDR2 sequences are MNHEY and SVGEGT. The CDR3 consists of 16 residues. After removal of 2 bases from V and 1 base from J, the junction contained 4 bases not matched to a gene. Per the original methods: Estimated nucleated cell counts came from reference gene primer amplification. Some clones are missing from TCRdb's copy, which holds only in-frame ones; the method was immunoSEQ multiplex PCR. Clonal size and the V and J genes are those of that table, whereas D and trimming came from the DNA. The table shows 120,000 or so clones, with around 80% occurring only once. The genes are TRBV6-2 or TRBV6-3 and TRBJ2-5; 10 bases map to TRBD2. The receptor was derived from a man in his sixties or seventies with acute or convalescent COVID-19. The sequencing input was peripheral blood. The CDR3 sequence: CASSYGLAGAQETQYF. CDR3 DNA: TGTGCCAGCAGTTACGGGCTAGCGGGGGCCCAAGAGACCCAGTACTTC.